The rows below give T cell receptor beta chains drawn from one sample of a study of blood T cell repertoires in COVID-19. Using immunoSEQ multiplex PCR, the repertoire was profiled, and TCRdb retains in-frame clones only, with some absent. The data hold roughly 200,000 clones, with around 87% observed a single time. The specimen sequenced was peripheral blood. Receptor source: a man aged 35-49 years with active or convalescent COVID-19. The CDR3 runs from the conserved cysteine through the conserved F or W. The order of the fields is D gene, clone size, V gene, J gene, CDR3 protein, CDR3 DNA. A D gene is named only where the DNA matches it firmly. Clone size appears in some rows only: once, few, many, or a class for an expanded clone.

.,.,TRBV4-1,TRBJ1-5,CASSQDFASNQPQHF,TGCGCCAGCAGCCAAGATTTTGCGAGCAATCAGCCCCAGCATTTT
.,.,TRBV7-9,TRBJ1-1,CASSSAGVATEAFF,TGTGCCAGCAGCTCCGCAGGGGTTGCCACTGAAGCTTTCTTT
TRBD2,.,TRBV6-2/TRBV6-3,TRBJ2-5,CASSLRTSGGLQETQYF,TGTGCCAGCAGTCTTCGGACTAGCGGGGGCCTTCAAGAGACCCAGTACTTC
.,.,TRBV5-1,TRBJ1-5,CASSFVGGSNQPQHF,TGCGCCAGCAGCTTTGTAGGGGGTAGCAATCAGCCCCAGCATTTT
TRBD2,.,TRBV5-1,TRBJ2-1,CASRWLAGGPGSNEQFF,TGCGCCAGCAGGTGGCTAGCGGGGGGGCCAGGATCCAATGAGCAGTTCTTC
.,.,TRBV4-1,TRBJ1-4,CASSQESGINEKLFF,TGCGCCAGCAGCCAAGAATCGGGGATTAATGAAAAACTGTTTTTT
TRBD2,.,TRBV3-1/TRBV3-2,TRBJ2-2,CAPSHGTCGGAGTGELFF,TGTGCCCCCAGCCATGGGACTTGCGGGGGGGCGGGCACCGGGGAGCTGTTTTTT
.,.,TRBV4-2,TRBJ2-1,CASSQVSRVSYNEQFF,TGTGCCAGCAGCCAAGTATCACGAGTGTCCTACAATGAGCAGTTCTTC
TRBD1,.,TRBV12-3/TRBV12-4,TRBJ1-1,CASSPDRDTEAFF,TGTGCCAGCAGTCCTGACAGGGATACTGAAGCTTTCTTT
.,.,TRBV19,TRBJ1-3,CASSIGAVTPGNTIYF,TGTGCCAGTAGTATAGGGGCAGTGACGCCTGGAAACACCATATATTTT
.,.,TRBV28,TRBJ2-6,CASSSASNVLTF,TGTGCCAGCAGTTCCGCGTCCAACGTCCTGACTTTC
TRBD1,.,TRBV5-1,TRBJ2-2,CASSPDRAGTGELFF,TGCGCCAGCAGCCCGGACAGGGCTGGGACCGGGGAGCTGTTTTTT
.,once,TRBV7-6,TRBJ1-1,CASSLGTGYTEAFF,TGTGCCAGCAGCTTAGGAACAGGATACACTGAAGCTTTCTTT
TRBD2,.,TRBV11-2,TRBJ2-1,CASSSQRSSGGAGEQFF,TGTGCCAGCAGCTCCCAAAGATCTAGCGGGGGGGCCGGTGAGCAGTTCTTC
.,.,TRBV9,TRBJ2-2,CASSAPPQPTGELFF,TGTGCCAGCAGCGCGCCTCCACAACCCACCGGGGAGCTGTTTTTT
.,.,TRBV5-4,TRBJ1-5,CASSLRPGEPQHF,TGTGCCAGCAGCTTGAGACCGGGGGAGCCCCAGCATTTT
TRBD1,.,TRBV7-6,TRBJ2-5,CASSWTVGQGVGETQYF,TGTGCCAGCAGCTGGACGGTTGGACAGGGGGTCGGGGAGACCCAGTACTTC
.,few,TRBV18,TRBJ2-2,CASSPPFEGGELFF,TGTGCCAGCTCACCTCCTTTCGAGGGCGGGGAGCTGTTTTTT
TRBD1,.,TRBV4-1,TRBJ2-2,CASRIDGTGRFFRTGELFF,TGCGCCAGCAGAATCGACGGGACAGGGAGGTTCTTTAGAACCGGGGAGCTGTTTTTT
.,once,TRBV5-1,TRBJ2-1,CASSLGQEGNEQFF,TGCGCCAGCAGCTTGGGACAGGAAGGCAATGAGCAGTTCTTC
TRBD1,.,TRBV7-8,TRBJ2-1,CASSNRDRGNEQFF,TGTGCCAGCAGCAACCGGGACAGGGGCAATGAGCAGTTCTTC
TRBD1,.,TRBV6-5,TRBJ1-2,CASSYRDRLNYGYTF,TGTGCCAGCAGTTACCGGGACAGGCTAAACTATGGCTACACCTTC
.,.,TRBV20-1,TRBJ2-3,CSASRGRDTQYF,TGCAGTGCTAGTAGGGGAAGAGATACGCAGTATTTT
TRBD1,.,TRBV27,TRBJ1-2,CASSSGTGIGYTF,TGTGCCAGCAGTTCCGGGACAGGGATCGGCTACACCTTC
.,once,TRBV5-1,TRBJ1-6,CASSLRGADSPLHF,TGCGCCAGCAGCTTGCGGGGGGCCGATTCACCCCTCCACTTT
.,once,TRBV7-3,TRBJ1-5,CASSLRRGGLQPQHF,TGTGCCAGCAGCTTGCGGCGTGGTGGTCTTCAGCCCCAGCATTTT
.,.,TRBV28,TRBJ2-3,CASSPNTGTADTQYF,TGTGCCAGCAGTCCAAATACAGGGACCGCAGATACGCAGTATTTT